This T cell receptor beta chain is from a study of Graves' ophthalmopathy and Graves' hyperthyroidism. Whole-study findings and limits: It was with approximately 69% sensitivity and approximately 72% specificity that the model predicted ophthalmopathy progression. Built on 13 signatures, a model told ophthalmopathy apart from stable hyperthyroidism with around 90% sensitivity and approximately 81% specificity.

RNA transcripts provided the template for amplifying TCR beta CDR3 regions. The library came from an HTBI-primed first-round RT-PCR and a second-round multiplex PCR. TCRdb re-called the multiplex PCR reads with MiXCR, one entry per CDR3 protein. The sample yields about 740,000 distinct CDR3 sequences, 40% seen once. In the case of this clonotype: Its antigen is still unknown.

With V trimmed by 2 bases and J by 1 base, 14 bases remained unmatched. The CDR3 sequence is 19 residues long. The germline V gene has CDR1 SQVTM and CDR2 ANQGSEA. Excluded: other autoimmune disease, uncontrolled infection, pregnancy or lactation. Sequencing was carried out using peripheral blood. The chain employs TRBV29-1 and TRBJ2-5, with TRBD2 matching over 12 bases. This receptor was obtained from an adult man with Graves' ophthalmopathy. Here the CDR3 DNA reads TGCAGCGTTGAAAGGCCGGGGACAAGACTAGCGGGGGCCCAAGAGACCCAGTACTTC. Its protein is CSVERPGTRLAGAQETQYF.